This T cell receptor beta chain was retrieved from a study of blood T cell repertoires in COVID-19. Study as a whole: Nucleic acid was either cDNA or gDNA, and it came from T cells, B-cell-depleted T cells, or PBMCs.

This CDR3 comprises 16 residues. The trim removed 4 bases at V and 4 bases at J, leaving 10 bases unmatched. Looked up from germline, CDR1 is SGHTA and CDR2 is FQGNSA. In the original processing: Cell counts per sample came from amplifying reference gene primers. This table comes from immunoSEQ multiplex PCR, and its TCRdb copy is limited to in-frame clones, with some not included. Clone size and V and J calls were adopted from that table, with D and trimming inferred from the DNA. The top ten clones hold around 3.2% of a sample with about 140,000 clones, roughly 85% of them seen once. V usage is TRBV7-2 and J usage is TRBJ1-2; TRBD1 aligns across 9 bases. The clonotype was recovered from a middle-aged man with acute or convalescent COVID-19. The sample comprised peripheral blood. CDR3 sequence: CASSSPQIQGAYGYTF. The CDR3 region has the DNA TGTGCCAGCAGCTCGCCCCAGATACAGGGGGCCTATGGCTACACCTTC.